The T cell receptor beta chain under discussion was sequenced for a study of OX40 agonist ivuxolimab in advanced cancers. As for the study in general: Patients' therapy was ivuxolimab, an antibody that acts as an agonist of OX40 (CD134). Partial responses were achieved by three patients: one hepatocellular carcinoma, two cutaneous melanoma. Overall study results and limits: Among patients with partial responses at 0.1-3.0 mg/kg, clonal expansion was among the lowest.

Between the trimmed V and J ends, which lost 6 bases and 0 bases, there was a span of 8 bases. The CDR3 spans 12 residues. Looked up from germline, CDR1 is SQVTM and CDR2 is ANQGSEA. For this clone: Its antigen is currently unknown.

Assay used: immunoSEQ multiplex PCR; TCRdb lists only in-frame clones, some missing. The data show 100,000 or so clones, over 75% seen once. Sequencing was performed on CD4+ or CD8+ T cells sorted from blood, taken in a trial of the OX40 agonist ivuxolimab. V gene TRBV29-1 combines with J gene TRBJ1-2, with D uncertain. The clonotype comes from an adult with an advanced solid tumor such as melanoma, head and neck, liver or kidney cancer. The CDR3 region has the DNA TGCAGCGTGATGACCACTAACTATGGCTACACCTTC. It codes for CSVMTTNYGYTF.